This TCR beta chain was identified in a study of T cell repertoires in aging, cancer and after chemotherapy. Multiplex touch-down PCR with TRB-A/B primers amplified rearranged V-D-J TRB sequences. MiXCR, run by TCRdb on the multiplex PCR reads, gives a single entry per CDR3 protein. The sample lists over 8,500 distinct CDR3 sequences; approximately 25% were seen once. The template was genomic DNA from peripheral blood, not RNA. This clonotype was counted a few times. The TCR was taken from a human donor in good health. The source material was blood.

CDR3 sequence: CASSYGLAAGLNEQFF. The CDR3 bases are TGTGCCAGCAGTTACGGGCTAGCGGCAGGGCTAAATGAGCAGTTCTTC. The V call is TRBV6-2 or TRBV6-3, the J call TRBJ2-1; 7 bases align to TRBD2. This CDR3 has 16 amino acids. V shed 2 bases and J 7 bases; nucleotides not matched to a gene: 11. CDR1 and CDR2 (germline): MNHEY, SVGEGT.